A selection of T cell receptor beta chains follows, all from one sample in a study of Ad26.COV2.S vaccination and SARS-CoV-2 variants. Measured with immunoSEQ multiplex PCR; TCRdb has only the in-frame clones, and not every one. The sample gives around 350,000 clones, under 95% of which show up once; 3.9% is in the top ten. The sample in question was peripheral blood, obtained after recovery from COVID-19. The receptors were sampled from a human donor who had recovered from COVID-19. The CDR3 runs from the conserved cysteine through the conserved F or W. D genes are given only for firm matches. The size entry is marked missing in some rows and otherwise reads once, few, many or a size class.

v_call	clone_size	j_call	d_call	cdr3_nt	cdr3_aa
TRBV5-5	-	TRBJ1-1	-	TGTGCCAGTCGAACAGGGCTGGGCACTGAAGCTTTCTTT	CASRTGLGTEAFF
TRBV2	-	TRBJ2-7	-	TGTGCCAGCAGTGAAAGGGGTTGGGGATCCTACGAGCAGTACTTC	CASSERGWGSYEQYF
TRBV11-2	-	TRBJ1-5	-	TGTGCCAGCAGCTTGGGGGATAGCAATCAGCCCCAGCATTTT	CASSLGDSNQPQHF
TRBV5-6	-	TRBJ2-7	-	TGTGCCAGCAGCCAGGACCACTACGAGCAGTACTTC	CASSQDHYEQYF
TRBV7-2	-	TRBJ2-7	TRBD1	TGTGCCAGCAGCTTAGCGCTCGGCGGGACAGGGTATGTGGGGGAGCAGTACTTC	CASSLALGGTGYVGEQYF
TRBV25-1	once	TRBJ1-1	-	TGTGCCAGCAGTGTGGGAGGACTTAGGACTGAAGCTTTCTTT	CASSVGGLRTEAFF
TRBV9	-	TRBJ1-2	-	TGTGCCAGCAGCCCTTGGGACTGGGGTGGCTACACCTTC	CASSPWDWGGYTF
TRBV11-2	-	TRBJ2-4	-	TGTGCCAGCAGCTTAGGTTCGGCAGGGCGGGCCAAAAACATTCAGTACTTC	CASSLGSAGRAKNIQYF
TRBV14	-	TRBJ1-1	-	TGTGCCAGCAGTCGCGGACAGAACACTGAAGCTTTCTTT	CASSRGQNTEAFF
TRBV19	-	TRBJ1-1	-	TGTGCCAGTAGTCGCGGGGGGTACACTGAAGCTTTCTTT	CASSRGGYTEAFF
TRBV5-6	-	TRBJ1-2	-	TGTGCCAGCAGCTTAAGCCGGACGGTCTATGGCTACACCTTC	CASSLSRTVYGYTF
TRBV6-6	-	TRBJ1-1	TRBD1	TGTGCCAGCAGGTCCCATGACAGGGACACTGAAGCTTTCTTT	CASRSHDRDTEAFF
TRBV9	-	TRBJ1-6	TRBD1	TGTGCCAGCAGGGGGACAGGGTATAATTCACCCCTCCACTTT	CASRGTGYNSPLHF
TRBV27	-	TRBJ2-5	-	TGTGCCAGCAGGGCCACTGCGGGCTGGGGAGAGACCCAGTACTTC	CASRATAGWGETQYF
TRBV20-1	-	TRBJ1-5	-	TGCAGTGCTAGTTTGCAGGGAGGGGGGGGCAATCAGCCCCAGCATTTT	CSASLQGGGGNQPQHF
TRBV6-6	-	TRBJ2-3	-	TGTGCCAGCAGTTACGGGAGAGACACAGATACGCAGTATTTT	CASSYGRDTDTQYF
TRBV5-4	-	TRBJ2-1	-	TGTGCCAGCAGCTTGTGGGGCAGGGAGGAGTTAATCCGCAATGAGCAGTTCTTC	CASSLWGREELIRNEQFF
TRBV7-9	few	TRBJ1-2	TRBD1	TGTGCCAGCAGCTCCGAAACAGGGGACTATGGCTACACCTTC	CASSSETGDYGYTF
TRBV7-6	-	TRBJ2-7	-	TGTGCCAGCAGCTTAGAGGCACACAGCTACGAGCAGTACTTC	CASSLEAHSYEQYF
TRBV19	-	TRBJ2-1	TRBD2	TGTGCCAGTAGTACCCGACTAGCGGGGGGGAACAATGAGCAGTTCTTC	CASSTRLAGGNNEQFF
TRBV7-9	-	TRBJ2-5	-	TGTGCCAGCAGCACATTAATAAATGGACAGTACCAAGAGACCCAGTACTTC	CASSTLINGQYQETQYF
TRBV7-2	-	TRBJ1-1	TRBD1	TGTGCCAGCAGCTTAACCGGGACAGCGAACACTGAAGCTTTCTTT	CASSLTGTANTEAFF
TRBV20-1	few	TRBJ1-2	-	TGCAGTGGGGTAACTAACTATGGCTACACCTTC	CSGVTNYGYTF
TRBV6-6	-	TRBJ1-3	-	TGTGCCAGCAGTTACTCGATGTCCGGGACTGGAAACACCATATATTTT	CASSYSMSGTGNTIYF
TRBV10-1	-	TRBJ2-3	-	TGCGCCAGCAGTGATTATCAGGGTAGCGGCACAGATACGCAGTATTTT	CASSDYQGSGTDTQYF
TRBV28	-	TRBJ1-2	-	TGTGCCAGCAGTTTATCCGACGGCTATGGCTACACCTTC	CASSLSDGYGYTF
TRBV6-5	once	TRBJ1-3	TRBD1	TGTGCCAGCAGTTGGGACAGGGAAGGAAACACCATATATTTT	CASSWDREGNTIYF
TRBV3-1/TRBV3-2	-	TRBJ1-2	TRBD1	TGTGCCAGCAGCCAAGCTGGGACAGGGGGCGACTATGGCTACACCTTC	CASSQAGTGGDYGYTF
TRBV5-4	few	TRBJ2-5	-	TGTGCCAGCTCTTTCGGATTTCTAAGGGCGGAGACCCAGTACTTC	CASSFGFLRAETQYF
TRBV28	-	TRBJ1-6	-	TGTGCCAGCAGTACGGCCCTTACAGGGTCCGTTAATTCACCCCTCCACTTT	CASSTALTGSVNSPLHF
TRBV5-4	-	TRBJ1-6	TRBD1	TGTGCCAGCAGCCGGGGGACAGCAACGATACCTTCACCCCTCCACTTT	CASSRGTATIPSPLHF
TRBV7-9	-	TRBJ1-2	-	TGTGCCAGCAGACATTATGGGGACACGAAATTAGATAGCTATGGCTACACCTTC	CASRHYGDTKLDSYGYTF
TRBV1	-	TRBJ2-7	-	TGCACCAGCAGCCAGGGGGTCACCACCTACGAGCAGTACTTC	CTSSQGVTTYEQYF
TRBV6-1	-	TRBJ2-3	-	TGTGCCAGCAGTGATTCGGGTCCATGGACAGATACGCAGTATTTT	CASSDSGPWTDTQYF
TRBV7-9	-	TRBJ1-2	-	TGTGCCAGCAAAACGACAGGAGATCATGGCTACACCTTC	CASKTTGDHGYTF
TRBV6-2/TRBV6-3	-	TRBJ2-1	TRBD2	TGTGCCAGCAGGTACAGCGGGGGGGGCTACAATGAGCAGTTCTTC	CASRYSGGGYNEQFF
TRBV6-2/TRBV6-3	-	TRBJ2-5	-	TGTGCCAGCAGTTACTACCAGCGCGGATTGGAGACCCAGTACTTC	CASSYYQRGLETQYF
TRBV10-3	once	TRBJ1-5	-	TGTGCCATCAGTGAGCAGAGGGGTCAGCCCCAGCATTTT	CAISEQRGQPQHF
TRBV13	-	TRBJ1-2	-	TGTGCCAGCAGTCCACAGGGAGGAGGCTATGGCTACACCTTC	CASSPQGGGYGYTF
TRBV7-2	-	TRBJ2-5	-	TGTGCCAGCAGCTTTCTAGCGCTGGGGGAGACCCAGTACTTC	CASSFLALGETQYF
TRBV4-1	-	TRBJ1-4	-	TGCGCCAGCAGCCAATCTCACATTTTGGACGAAAAACTGTTTTTT	CASSQSHILDEKLFF
TRBV12-3/TRBV12-4	once	TRBJ2-7	TRBD1	TGTGCCAGCACCGGGACAGGGGCCGAGCAGTACTTC	CASTGTGAEQYF
TRBV6-4	-	TRBJ2-2	TRBD1	TGTGCCAGCAGTGACCACTACAGGGGGAACACCGGGGAGCTGTTTTTT	CASSDHYRGNTGELFF
TRBV15	-	TRBJ1-2	-	TGTGCCACCAGCCTGCCCGGGGGGGCGTATGGCTACACCTTC	CATSLPGGAYGYTF
TRBV9	-	TRBJ2-1	TRBD2	TGTGCCAGCAGCCCGACTAGCGGGGCTCACAATGAGCAGTTCTTC	CASSPTSGAHNEQFF
TRBV19	-	TRBJ1-2	-	TGTGCCAGTAGTATCGGTAAGACCAACTATGGCTACACCTTC	CASSIGKTNYGYTF
TRBV10-3	-	TRBJ1-4	TRBD1	TGTGCCATCAGTGACTCAGGGGGTGTAAATGAAAAACTGTTTTTT	CAISDSGGVNEKLFF
TRBV28	-	TRBJ1-2	TRBD1	TGTGCCAGCAGTACTCCGGGACAGGGAAACTATGGCTACACCTTC	CASSTPGQGNYGYTF
TRBV5-1	once	TRBJ2-3	TRBD2	TGCGCCAGCAGCTTGCAAGGGACTAGCGGGGGGGTCGTTACAGATACGCAGTATTTT	CASSLQGTSGGVVTDTQYF
TRBV6-1	-	TRBJ1-4	-	TGTGCCAGCAGTGAATCCCCATCGACTAATGAAAAACTGTTTTTT	CASSESPSTNEKLFF
TRBV4-1	-	TRBJ1-1	-	TGCGCCAGCAGCCAAGTGGGGGTACTCACTGAAGCTTTCTTT	CASSQVGVLTEAFF